One sample yielded the 31 T cell receptor beta chains listed below, sequenced in a study of shared clonotypes between healthy human individuals. Libraries were prepared by immunoSEQ multiplex PCR; TCRdb keeps only in-frame clonotypes and omits some of them. The sample holds about 490,000 clones, around 80% seen once. The sequencing sample was made of PBMCs. Receptors were obtained from a woman between 40 and 50 years old in good health. Some clones in this sample may be carry-over from other donors' samples.

The V and J genes are TRBV7-2 and TRBJ2-7; 10 nucleotides match TRBD1. Germline V gene lookup returns CDR1 SGHTA and CDR2 FQGNSA. V dropped 0 bases and J dropped 6; count of bases not matched to a gene: 8. The CDR3 has 16 residues. CDR3 region: CASSLALGRTGGEQYF. CDR3 sequence (DNA): TGTGCCAGCAGCTTAGCCTTAGGTCGGACAGGGGGCGAGCAGTACTTC.

This clone was picked up many times. Within the sample, other DNA sequences also encode this same CDR3. The chain carries TRBV7-2 and TRBJ2-5; D gene ambiguous. CDR3 length equals 13 residues. Trimming cost V 1 base and J 1 base, with 4 bases left between them. In germline, CDR1 is SGHTA, CDR2 FQGNSA. DNA of the CDR3: TGTGCCAGCAGCTTAGTGCTCCAAGAGACCCAGTACTTC. It specifies CASSLVLQETQYF. The full variable domain, rest sourced from reference TRBV7-2 and TRBJ2-5, is GAGVSQSPSNKVTEKGKDVELRCDPISGHTALYWYRQSLGQGLEFLIYFQGNSAPDKSGLPSDRFSAERTGGSVSTLTIQRTQQEDSAVYLCASSLVLQETQYFGPGTRLLVL.

This chain joins TRBV9 and TRBJ1-3, with 7 bases matching TRBD1. The V gene's germline CDR1 is SGDLS and CDR2 YYNGEE. V shed 0 bases and J 0 bases; nucleotides not matched to a gene: 3. This CDR3 contains 16 residues. The CDR3 is CASSVAGTASGNTIYF. Here the CDR3 DNA reads TGTGCCAGCAGCGTAGCTGGGACAGCCTCTGGAAACACCATATATTTT.

This clone was observed a few times. The CDR3 reads CASGARTSGGFGEQYF. The CDR3, as DNA: TGTGCCAGCGGGGCGAGGACTAGCGGAGGATTTGGGGAGCAGTACTTC. The chain links TRBV2 to TRBJ2-7; 10 bases are a match to TRBD2. The CDR3 loop spans 16 amino acids. The J segment lost 7 bases and the V segment lost 8 bases, leaving 17 bases of the junction unmatched. Germline values: CDR1 SNHLY, CDR2 FYNNEI.

The chain has TRBV5-1 and TRBJ2-7; 7 nucleotides agree with TRBD2. The V and J ends lost 0 bases and 3 bases, in that order; junction bases with no gene match: 15. The CDR3 loop spans 18 amino acids. Per germline, CDR1 SGHRS and CDR2 YFSETQ. In DNA form, the CDR3 reads TGCGCCAGCAGCTTGGTACATAATGCGGGAGAAAGGTTCTACGAGCAGTACTTC. This codes for CASSLVHNAGERFYEQYF.

This clone was found a few times. J is TRBJ2-7 and V is TRBV28; 8 nucleotides align to TRBD1. The CDR3 length is 15 residues. J was trimmed by 2 bases and V by 8 bases; bases with no gene match: 11. Germline V CDR1 and CDR2: MDHEN, SYDVKM. The chain's CDR3 is CASGARGRDPYEQYF. The CDR3 bases are TGTGCCAGCGGGGCCAGGGGGCGCGATCCCTACGAGCAGTACTTC.

This chain uses TRBV5-1 with TRBJ2-1; 12 nucleotides agree with TRBD2. Germline V CDR1 and CDR2: SGHRS, YFSETQ. The CDR3 has 17 residues. The J segment lost 1 base and the V segment lost 1 base, leaving 3 bases of the junction unmatched. The CDR3 DNA is TGCGCCAGCAGCTTGCTAGCGGGAGGGCCATCCTACAATGAGCAGTTCTTC. As protein: CASSLLAGGPSYNEQFF.

CDR3 sequence reads: CSVAVGVGYGYTF. The CDR3 region has the DNA TGCAGCGTGGCCGTCGGGGTCGGCTATGGCTACACCTTC. The rearrangement uses TRBV29-1 and TRBJ1-2; no reliable D call. This CDR3 contains 13 residues. Looked up from germline, CDR1 is SQVTM and CDR2 is ANQGSEA. Trimming removed 6 bases at V and 4 bases at J, with 15 bases between.

The J gene is TRBJ2-3, the V gene TRBV6-6; 12 bases are shared with TRBD2. The CDR3 is 16 amino acids. Germline V gene data show CDR1 as MNHNY and CDR2 as SVGAGI (reference sequence). J gave up 5 bases and V 10 bases, and 13 bases lay outside the gene matches. DNA of the CDR3: TGTGCCATCTCTCGAGGAACTAGCGGGAGGATAGATACGCAGTATTTT. This gives the protein CAISRGTSGRIDTQYF.

The J gene is TRBJ1-5, the V gene TRBV18, with 9 bases fitting TRBD1. Germline CDR1 KGHSH, CDR2 LQKENI. J gave up 7 bases and V 6 bases, and 10 bases lay outside the gene matches. The CDR3 is 15 residues long. CDR3 bases: TGTGCCAGCTCCGACGGGACAGGGATGAGACAGCCCCAGCATTTT. Amino acids: CASSDGTGMRQPQHF.

The chain employs TRBV7-9 and TRBJ2-2, with 10 positions matching TRBD2. The ends lost 5 bases at V and 5 bases at J; junction bases unmatched: 5. The germline V gene has CDR1 SEHNR and CDR2 FQNEAQ (reference sequence). The CDR3 runs 15 residues. The DNA of the CDR3 is TGTGCCAGCAGCGCTACTAGCGGGATTACCGGGGAGCTGTTTTTT. Residues: CASSATSGITGELFF.

V usage is TRBV25-1 and J usage is TRBJ2-1; 11 nucleotides line up with TRBD2. CDR1 is MGHDK and CDR2 is SYGVNS in the germline V gene. This CDR3 is 16 amino acids long. Losses at the gene ends were 3 bases for V and 4 bases for J; bases not matched to a gene: 5. This CDR3 reads CASSDTSGGDYNEQFF. The CDR3 bases are TGTGCCAGCAGTGATACTAGCGGGGGAGATTACAATGAGCAGTTCTTC.

The J gene is TRBJ2-7, the V gene TRBV27, with TRBD1 matching 8 bases. The ends lost 5 bases at V and 0 bases at J; junction bases unmatched: 6. This CDR3 spans 15 amino acids. The V gene's germline CDR1 is MNHEY and CDR2 SMNVEV (reference sequence). CDR3 DNA sequence: TGTGCCAGCAGTCCGGACAGGGCAAGCTCCTACGAGCAGTACTTC. It specifies CASSPDRASSYEQYF.

This chain links TRBV30 with TRBJ2-2; no clear D. CDR3 length: 11 amino acids. V was pared by 5 bases and J by 7 bases, with 8 bases between. Germline V gene lookup returns CDR1 GTSNPN and CDR2 SVGIG (reference sequence). Written as DNA, the CDR3 is TGTGCCTGGGCTTCTTTCGGGGAGCTGTTTTTT. Translation gives CAWASFGELFF.

This clone occurred many times. This chain joins TRBV2 and TRBJ2-1; D uncertain. Germline values: CDR1 SNHLY, CDR2 FYNNEI. Between the trimmed V and J ends, which lost 6 bases and 4 bases, there was a span of 16 bases. This CDR3 has 15 amino acids. CDR3 loop: CASRSRAPFYNEQFF. The CDR3 DNA is TGTGCCAGCAGGTCCCGGGCCCCCTTTTACAATGAGCAGTTCTTC.

CDR3 nucleotides: TGCGCCAGCAGCCAAGAGTCCTACTCTGGAAACACCATATATTTT. Its translation: CASSQESYSGNTIYF. This chain connects TRBV4-1 to TRBJ1-3; D remains ambiguous. V lost 0 bases and J 0 bases, leaving 6 bases between the germline ends. This CDR3 region has 15 residues. CDR1 and CDR2 from the germline V gene are MGHRA and YSYEKL.

This clone turned up a few times. The chain uses TRBV11-2 and TRBJ2-7; 9 positions match TRBD1. The CDR3 totals 15 residues. From germline, CDR1 is SGHAT and CDR2 FQNNGV. V dropped 5 bases and J dropped 7; count of bases not matched to a gene: 12. The CDR3 region is CASSQSGTGLGEQYF. The CDR3 bases are TGTGCCAGCAGCCAATCCGGGACAGGGCTGGGAGAGCAGTACTTC.

This clone was counted at least ten times. V is TRBV4-2 and J is TRBJ2-7; 9 bases match TRBD2. CDR3 length: 15 residues. The ends lost 1 base at V and 6 bases at J; junction bases unmatched: 7. From germline, CDR1 is LGHNA and CDR2 YNFKEQ. CDR3 loop: CASSQAAGGPSEQYF. DNA of the CDR3: TGTGCCAGCAGCCAAGCTGCGGGAGGGCCGAGCGAGCAGTACTTC.

The chain links TRBV2 to TRBJ2-1, with D perhaps matching TRBD2 (6 bases). CDR1 and CDR2 from the germline V gene are SNHLY and FYNNEI. This CDR3 spans 17 amino acids. V shed 5 bases and J shed 3 bases, with 20 bases lying between them. The CDR3 loop reads CASSFLGVGAGYNEQFF. DNA of the CDR3: TGTGCCAGCAGTTTCCTTGGTGTGGGAGCGGGCTACAATGAGCAGTTCTTC.

The chain joins TRBV29-1 to TRBJ1-1; D not certain. Germline V gene lookup returns CDR1 SQVTM and CDR2 ANQGSEA. V was clipped by 6 bases and J by 0 bases, with 8 bases between them. The CDR3 consists of 12 residues. The CDR3: CSVNWVNTEAFF. In nucleotides, the CDR3 is TGCAGCGTGAATTGGGTGAACACTGAAGCTTTCTTT.

The count of this clone is one. The chain links TRBV28 to TRBJ2-3, with D perhaps TRBD1 (6 bases). Trimming removed 7 bases at V and 6 bases at J, with 14 bases between. This CDR3 is built from 13 residues. CDR1 and CDR2 (germline): MDHEN, SYDVKM. The CDR3 nucleotides are TGTGCCAGCACAACAGGGCCCTGGGATACGCAGTATTTT. As protein: CASTTGPWDTQYF.

The chain couples TRBV4-1 to TRBJ1-5; tentatively, D is TRBD1 (6 bases). This CDR3 region has 17 residues. The ends were cut back, 2 bases at V and 5 bases at J, with 19 bases in the middle. Germline CDR1 MGHRA, CDR2 YSYEKL. In nucleotides, the CDR3 is TGCGCCAGCAGCCAAAGCGGCGCCGAGGGGGGTGATCAGCCCCAGCATTTT. Its protein product is CASSQSGAEGGDQPQHF.

V and J are TRBV4-1 and TRBJ1-1; 10 nucleotides match TRBD1. Per germline, CDR1 MGHRA and CDR2 YSYEKL. V was pared by 2 bases and J by 11 bases, with 17 bases of the junction left unmatched. The CDR3 has 17 amino acids. CDR3 region: CASSQTSGTGASGWAFF. The DNA of the CDR3 is TGCGCCAGCAGCCAAACGTCCGGGACAGGGGCCTCGGGGTGGGCTTTCTTT.

This chain connects TRBV7-2 to TRBJ2-7; TRBD2 matches at 7 bases. Germline V lookup: CDR1 SGHTA, CDR2 FQGNSA. This CDR3 is built from 16 residues. The V gene end was trimmed by 1 base and the J gene end by 4 bases; junction bases not matched to a gene: 10. The DNA of the CDR3 is TGTGCCAGCAGCTTAGGGCCGGCGGGAGTGGGTTACGAGCAGTACTTC. It is translated as CASSLGPAGVGYEQYF.

V and J are TRBV28 and TRBJ2-5; D might be TRBD1 (5 bases). CDR1 MDHEN and CDR2 SYDVKM come from the germline V gene. V lost 6 bases and J 0 bases, leaving 17 bases between the germline ends. The CDR3 runs 16 residues. CDR3 nucleotides: TGTGCCAGCAGGCGAACAGGACCCCGCCACCAAGAGACCCAGTACTTC. It encodes CASRRTGPRHQETQYF.

V gene TRBV5-1 combines with J gene TRBJ2-7, with 8 bases identical to TRBD1. The CDR3 is 15 residues long. With V trimmed by 4 bases and J by 3 bases, 9 bases remained unmatched. Germline CDR1 and CDR2: SGHRS and YFSETQ. The CDR3 DNA sequence: TGCGCCAGCAGCCTACTGACAGGGGCCAGCTACGAGCAGTACTTC. As protein: CASSLLTGASYEQYF.

The chain uses TRBV4-1 and TRBJ1-4; TRBD1 agrees at 7 bases. J lost 10 bases, V lost 5 bases, and 13 bases had no gene match. Germline V gene lookup returns CDR1 MGHRA and CDR2 YSYEKL. This CDR3 comprises 15 residues. CDR3 in DNA: TGCGCCAGCAGCAAAATCGGGACAGCCGTCGGAAAACTGTTTTTT. Its protein is CASSKIGTAVGKLFF.

This chain joins TRBV28 and TRBJ1-5; TRBD1 aligns across 8 bases. V trimming: 8 bases; J trimming: 5 bases; junction bases outside the gene matches: 8. Per germline, CDR1 MDHEN and CDR2 SYDVKM. This CDR3 is 14 amino acids long. CDR3 amino acids: CASQDRVGDQPQHF. Written as DNA, the CDR3 is TGTGCCAGCCAGGACAGGGTAGGCGATCAGCCCCAGCATTTT.

Concerning this clone itself: This same CDR3 is encoded by further DNA sequences in the sample. The J gene is TRBJ2-1, the V gene TRBV7-3; 9 bases agree with TRBD1. This CDR3 region has 13 residues. Germline V lookup: CDR1 SGHTA, CDR2 FQGTGA. The V segment lost 5 bases and the J segment 7 bases; nucleotides outside the gene matches: 3. The CDR3 coding sequence is TGTGCCAGCAGCCTTGGGACAGGGAATGAGCAGTTCTTC. Translated, it gives CASSLGTGNEQFF. Drawing the rest from reference TRBV7-3 and TRBJ2-1, the complete variable domain is GAGVSQTPSNKVTEKGKYVELRCDPISGHTALYWYRQSLGQGPEFLIYFQGTGAADDSGLPNDRFFAVRPEGSVSTLKIQRTERGDSAVYLCASSLGTGNEQFFGPGTRLTVL.

The genes are TRBV30 and TRBJ2-1, with 8 nucleotides matching TRBD2. CDR3 length equals 15 residues. J lost 4 bases, V lost 0 bases, and 5 bases had no gene match. CDR1 and CDR2 (germline): GTSNPN, SVGIG (reference sequence). CDR3 nucleotides: TGTGCCTGGAGTGTCGTCCGCGGGAGGTACAATGAGCAGTTCTTC. It specifies CAWSVVRGRYNEQFF.

This clone is a singleton in its sample. The rearrangement joins TRBV14 to TRBJ2-7, with 11 positions matching TRBD2. V trimming: 6 bases; J trimming: 2 bases; junction bases outside the gene matches: 6. CDR1 is SGHDN, CDR2 FVKESK, per germline. CDR3 length equals 15 residues. CDR3 coding DNA: TGTGCCAGCAGGCTTGGACTAGCGGGCCCCTACGAGCAGTACTTC. Amino acids: CASRLGLAGPYEQYF.